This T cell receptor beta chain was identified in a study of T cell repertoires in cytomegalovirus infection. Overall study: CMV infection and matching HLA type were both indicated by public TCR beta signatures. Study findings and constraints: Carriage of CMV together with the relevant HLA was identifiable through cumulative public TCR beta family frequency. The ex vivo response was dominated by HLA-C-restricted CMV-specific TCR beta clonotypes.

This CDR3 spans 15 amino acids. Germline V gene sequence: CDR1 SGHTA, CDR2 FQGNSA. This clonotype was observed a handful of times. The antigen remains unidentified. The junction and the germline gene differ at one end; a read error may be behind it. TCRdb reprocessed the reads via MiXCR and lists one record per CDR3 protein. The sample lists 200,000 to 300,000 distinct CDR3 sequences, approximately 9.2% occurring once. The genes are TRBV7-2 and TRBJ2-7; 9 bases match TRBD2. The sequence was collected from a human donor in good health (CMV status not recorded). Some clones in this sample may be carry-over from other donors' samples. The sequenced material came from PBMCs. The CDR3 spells CASSLQGTSSHEQYF. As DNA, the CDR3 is TGTGCCAGCAGCTTACAGGGGACTAGCTCCCACGAGCAGTACTTC.